These 28 T cell receptor beta chains originate from one sample sequenced in a study of monozygotic twins with inflammatory bowel disease. TCRdb re-analyzed the 5' RACE reads; it lists each CDR3 protein once, without DNA. The sample holds roughly 170,000 distinct CDR3 sequences. Sample: blood. These receptors were obtained from a human donor with ulcerative colitis or Crohn's disease, or a healthy co-twin of an affected twin (not recorded which).

Here the CDR3 reads CASSLRAGSQETQYF. This chain links TRBV7-2 with TRBJ2-5; TCRdb's D call of TRBD1 is untestable without DNA. The germline gives CDR1 SGHTA, CDR2 FQGNSA. The CDR3 has 15 amino acids.

The CDR3 loop is CASSIANYGYTF. The gene calls are TRBV12-3 or TRBV12-4 and TRBJ1-2. CDR3 length: 12 residues.

The chain uses TRBV29-1 and TRBJ1-5; TCRdb outputs TRBD1, but without DNA this stays unchecked. This CDR3 has 15 amino acids. The germline CDR1 and CDR2 sequences are SQVTM and ANQGSEA. The CDR3 region is CSVKLTGGGNQPQHF.

This chain joins TRBV5-1 and TRBJ2-5. The CDR3 has 13 amino acids. From germline, CDR1 is SGHRS and CDR2 YFSETQ. The CDR3 region is CASSSGLKETQYF.

CDR3 sequence: CAASGVGEKLFF. The gene calls are TRBV10-3 and TRBJ1-4; TCRdb names TRBD1, which stays unverified in the absence of DNA. The CDR3 length is 12 residues. Germline values: CDR1 ENHRY, CDR2 SYGVKD.

The J gene is TRBJ2-2, the V gene TRBV27; absent DNA, TCRdb's TRBD1 call cannot be checked. CDR3 size: 16 residues. Germline-derived CDR1 and CDR2 are MNHEY and SMNVEV (reference sequence). The CDR3 region is CASSLPGQGVTEELFF.

The gene calls are TRBV7-2 and TRBJ1-2; TCRdb's D call of TRBD1 is untestable without DNA. The CDR3 loop spans 14 amino acids. The V gene's germline CDR1 is SGHTA and CDR2 FQGNSA. CDR3 sequence: CASSLGRTDYGYTF.

This sequence joins TRBV20-1 and TRBJ1-4; TCRdb picks TRBD1, but there is no DNA to check that call. Looked up from germline, CDR1 is DFQATT and CDR2 is SNEGSKA (reference sequence). The CDR3 spans 14 residues. This CDR3 reads CSATRDATNEKLFF.

This rearrangement joins TRBV20-1 to TRBJ1-1; TCRdb's D call, TRBD1, is unchecked because there is no DNA. Germline CDR1 is DFQATT and CDR2 is SNEGSKA (reference sequence). The CDR3 runs to 14 residues. CDR3: CSAPFSTGNTEAFF.

The chain combines TRBV19 with TRBJ2-5; checking the TCRdb D call of TRBD2 is not possible without DNA. Germline CDR1 reads LNHDA; CDR2 reads SQIVND (reference sequence). This CDR3 has 15 residues. This CDR3 is CASSLPGLYQETQYF.

The CDR3 loop reads CASSSTGINEQFF. The J gene is TRBJ2-1, the V gene TRBV7-6; TCRdb's D gene call, TRBD1, goes unchecked for lack of DNA. Germline V gene data show CDR1 as SGHVS and CDR2 as FNYEAQ. The CDR3 sequence is 13 residues long. The variable domain in full, with the rest retrieved from reference TRBV7-6 and TRBJ2-1, is GAGVSQSPRYKVTKRGQDVALRCDPISGHVSLYWYRQALGQGPEFLTYFNYEAQQDKSGLPNDRFSAERPEGSISTLTIQRTEQRDSAMYRCASSSTGINEQFFGPGTRLTVL.

The V gene is TRBV20-1, the J gene TRBJ2-3; TCRdb designates TRBD2, a call that cannot be tested without DNA. The CDR3 is 13 amino acids. Germline values: CDR1 DFQATT, CDR2 SNEGSKA (reference sequence). The CDR3 sequence is CSAGPGGADTQYF.

The chain carries TRBV5-1 and TRBJ2-7; TCRdb gives TRBD1 as the D gene, but with no DNA this cannot be confirmed. This CDR3 is built from 14 residues. Germline V gene lookup returns CDR1 SGHRS and CDR2 YFSETQ. This CDR3 reads CASSLKQGSYEQYF.

This sequence joins TRBV5-1 and TRBJ2-4; TCRdb's D call, TRBD1, is unchecked because there is no DNA. Germline assignment: CDR1 SGHRS and CDR2 YFSETQ. This CDR3 is 17 amino acids long. The CDR3 is CASSLAPGQGTLDIQYF.

V gene TRBV29-1 combines with J gene TRBJ1-1; the TCRdb call, TRBD1, lacks DNA for checking. CDR3 length: 14 residues. Germline lookup yields CDR1 SQVTM and CDR2 ANQGSEA. The CDR3: CSAQGQGWITEAFF.

The chain links TRBV5-1 to TRBJ1-2. The CDR3 consists of 14 residues. Germline V gene sequence: CDR1 SGHRS, CDR2 YFSETQ. CDR3 amino acids: CASSLVGVDYGYTF.

The V call is TRBV5-5, the J call TRBJ1-1; TCRdb's D call of TRBD1 is untestable without DNA. The CDR3 contains 17 residues. The germline V gene has CDR1 SGHKS and CDR2 YYEKEE (reference sequence). The CDR3 protein is CASSFTPGQIPNTEAFF. The entire variable domain, with the rest obtained from reference TRBV5-5 and TRBJ1-1, is as follows: DAGVTQSPTHLIKTRGQQVTLRCSPISGHKSVSWYQQVLGQGPQFIFQYYEKEERGRGNFPDRFSARQFPNYSSELNVNALLLGDSALYLCASSFTPGQIPNTEAFFGQGTRLTVV.

This chain connects TRBV5-1 to TRBJ2-4; TCRdb's D call of TRBD2 is untestable without DNA. This CDR3 has 16 residues. Germline V gives CDR1 SGHRS, CDR2 YFSETQ. The CDR3 is CASSSLAGLAKNIQYF. Looking up the rest from reference TRBV5-1 and TRBJ2-4 gives the full variable domain: KAGVTQTPRYLIKTRGQQVTLSCSPISGHRSVSWYQQTPGQGLQFLFEYFSETQRNKGNFPGRFSGRQFSNSRSEMNVSTLELGDSALYLCASSSLAGLAKNIQYFGAGTRLSVL.

The chain uses TRBV27 and TRBJ2-7; the D call of TRBD1 rests on TCRdb alone, since no DNA is present to check it. Germline CDR1 MNHEY, CDR2 SMNVEV (reference sequence). The CDR3 contains 13 residues. CDR3 in amino acids: CASSWGGRYEQYF.

The chain's CDR3 is CASSLTGGLNSPLHF. The V call is TRBV7-3, the J call TRBJ1-6; lacking DNA, the TRBD1 call made by TCRdb goes unchecked. The germline CDR1 and CDR2 sequences are SGHTA and FQGTGA. The length of the CDR3 is 15 residues.

The chain carries TRBV7-2 and TRBJ2-1; TCRdb lists TRBD2, though no DNA is available to test this call. CDR3 length: 17 amino acids. Germline CDR1 and CDR2: SGHTA and FQGNSA. The CDR3: CASSLSLPPLSYNEQFF. Looking up the rest from reference TRBV7-2 and TRBJ2-1 gives the full variable domain: GAGVSQSPSNKVTEKGKDVELRCDPISGHTALYWYRQSLGQGLEFLIYFQGNSAPDKSGLPSDRFSAERTGGSVSTLTIQRTQQEDSAVYLCASSLSLPPLSYNEQFFGPGTRLTVL.

The V gene is TRBV20-1, the J gene TRBJ2-7; TCRdb's D gene call, TRBD2, goes unchecked for lack of DNA. This CDR3 contains 17 residues. Germline V gene lookup returns CDR1 DFQATT and CDR2 SNEGSKA (reference sequence). The CDR3 here is CSARAPPGLAKACEQYF.

The gene calls are TRBV6-5 and TRBJ2-7; TCRdb proposes TRBD1, but this gene call is untestable without DNA. Germline lookup yields CDR1 MNHEY and CDR2 SVGAGI. The CDR3 contains 15 residues. The chain's CDR3 is CASSYPRTRPGEQYF.

The chain carries TRBV27 and TRBJ2-7. Germline V gives CDR1 MNHEY, CDR2 SMNVEV (reference sequence). This CDR3 region has 13 residues. CDR3 region: CASSWTVSYEQYF.

The chain uses TRBV4-3 and TRBJ1-5. The CDR3 loop spans 15 amino acids. Per germline, CDR1 LGHNA and CDR2 YSLEER. CDR3 in amino acids: CASSQDKGFWQPQHF.

This chain connects TRBV7-2 to TRBJ1-1. Germline V CDR1 and CDR2: SGHTA, FQGNSA. CDR3 size: 16 residues. This CDR3 is CASVNPTEGLQTEAFF.

CDR3: CASSPKDRLYGYTF. V and J are TRBV7-9 and TRBJ1-2; absent DNA, TCRdb's TRBD1 call cannot be checked. The CDR3 is made up of 14 amino acids. CDR1 is SEHNR, CDR2 FQNEAQ, per germline (reference sequence).

The V and J genes are TRBV18 and TRBJ2-3. CDR1 is KGHSH and CDR2 is LQKENI in the germline V gene. There are 14 residues in the CDR3. Here the CDR3 reads CASSPPVGTDTQYF.